The 21 T cell receptor beta chains below were found in one sample sequenced in a study of cytomegalovirus exposure and HLA in healthy donors. The PCR contained 60 Vbeta and 13 Jbeta primers. This table comes from immunoSEQ multiplex PCR, and its TCRdb copy is limited to in-frame clones, with some not included. Recorded for this sample: 110,000 to 150,000 clones. Sequenced input: PBMCs. Receptors originate from a male donor in good health and CMV-seronegative.

The J gene is TRBJ2-7, the V gene TRBV6-1, with TRBD2 matching 13 bases. From germline, CDR1 is MNHNS and CDR2 SASEGT. The CDR3 length is 15 residues. J lost 4 bases, V lost 6 bases, and 6 bases had no gene match. The CDR3 protein is CASRELAGGPYEQYF. The CDR3 DNA reads as TGTGCCAGCAGGGAACTAGCGGGAGGGCCATACGAGCAGTACTTC.

The CDR3 DNA reads as TGTGCCAGCAGCTTCTCAGTTACCGGGGAGCTGTTTTTT. It specifies CASSFSVTGELFF. This chain joins TRBV11-1 and TRBJ2-2; D call uncertain. Germline loops: CDR1 SGHAT, CDR2 FQDESV (reference sequence). CDR3 length: 13 amino acids. Between the trimmed V and J ends, which lost 3 bases and 5 bases, there was a span of 7 bases.

V and J are TRBV18 and TRBJ1-4, with 7 bases that match TRBD1. With 1 base clipped from V and 6 bases from J, the junction kept 8 bases outside the gene matches. The V gene's germline CDR1 is KGHSH and CDR2 LQKENI. The CDR3 is 16 amino acids. Here the CDR3 DNA reads TGTGCCAGCTCACCACTGACAGGGCGCCTTGATGAAAAACTGTTTTTT. Translating gives CASSPLTGRLDEKLFF.

This chain uses TRBV27 with TRBJ1-5; the D gene is possibly TRBD1 (5 bases). There are 15 residues in the CDR3. V was cut by 3 bases and J by 7 bases, with 16 bases left in between. Germline loops: CDR1 MNHEY, CDR2 SMNVEV (reference sequence). CDR3 loop: CASSLGIGGTQPQHF. The CDR3 nucleotides are TGTGCCAGCAGTTTGGGAATTGGGGGGACGCAGCCCCAGCATTTT.

The gene calls are TRBV6-1 and TRBJ2-7, with D unresolved. This CDR3 is built from 15 residues. V lost 1 base to trimming and J lost 2 bases, with 12 bases between them. Germline CDR1 and CDR2: MNHNS and SASEGT. The CDR3 here is CASSEVGARTYEQYF. DNA for the CDR3: TGTGCCAGCAGTGAAGTCGGCGCGAGGACCTACGAGCAGTACTTC.

J is TRBJ1-3 and V is TRBV11-2, with 8 bases that match TRBD1. The CDR3 length is 12 residues. Germline lookup yields CDR1 SGHAT and CDR2 FQNNGV. With 8 bases clipped from V and 10 bases from J, the junction kept 7 bases outside the gene matches. The CDR3 bases are TGTGCCAGCCAGGGCAGGGGGCAAACCATATATTTT. It is translated as CASQGRGQTIYF.

The rearrangement links TRBV11-2 to TRBJ2-7; 12 positions agree with TRBD1. The CDR3 covers 16 residues. The germline gives CDR1 SGHAT, CDR2 FQNNGV. Trimming at V came to 5 bases and at J to 7 bases, leaving 12 bases not matched to a gene. CDR3 sequence reads: CASSPFPGQGAIEQYF. The CDR3 region has the DNA TGTGCCAGCAGCCCATTCCCGGGACAGGGGGCGATTGAGCAGTACTTC.

The chain links TRBV6-1 to TRBJ1-4; D gene uncertain. Per germline, CDR1 MNHNS and CDR2 SASEGT. The CDR3 has 15 residues. With 1 base removed from V and 4 bases from J, the gap between germline ends came to 10 bases. The CDR3 protein is CASSEEYQRNEKLFF. The CDR3 DNA sequence: TGTGCCAGCAGTGAAGAATACCAGCGTAATGAAAAACTGTTTTTT.

This chain joins TRBV6-1 and TRBJ2-3, with TRBD2 matching 13 bases. The trim removed 1 base at V and 4 bases at J, leaving 2 bases unmatched. CDR1 is MNHNS, CDR2 SASEGT, per germline. The CDR3 is made up of 16 amino acids. CDR3 in DNA: TGTGCCAGCAGTGAAGTACTAGCGGGGGGGCCAGATACGCAGTATTTT. Amino acid sequence: CASSEVLAGGPDTQYF.

V usage is TRBV2 and J usage is TRBJ1-5, with D perhaps matching TRBD1 (5 bases). The CDR3 extends over 14 amino acids. CDR1 and CDR2 from the germline V gene are SNHLY and FYNNEI. V was clipped by 6 bases and J by 1 base, with 10 bases between them. The chain's CDR3 is CASSGGGSNQPQHF. CDR3 DNA sequence: TGTGCCAGCAGCGGGGGAGGGAGCAATCAGCCCCAGCATTTT.

The V gene is TRBV7-8, the J gene TRBJ2-7, with a tentative D call TRBD1 (6 bases). CDR1 is SGHVS, CDR2 FQNEAQ, per germline. With 5 bases removed from V and 2 bases from J, the gap between germline ends came to 16 bases. The CDR3 spans 15 residues. The CDR3 nucleotides read TGTGCCAGCAGCCCCCCCGACAGGCGGACCTACGAGCAGTACTTC. Its translation: CASSPPDRRTYEQYF.

The chain carries TRBV5-3 and TRBJ1-6; TRBD1 matches at 8 bases. TRBV5-3 is an ORF, with its function uncertain. The V and J ends lost 4 bases and 8 bases, in that order; junction bases with no gene match: 8. This CDR3 has 15 residues. For the CDR3, the DNA is TGTGCCAGAAGCCACCGGACAGGGTGGTATTCACCCCTCCACTTT. Translation: CARSHRTGWYSPLHF.

The rearrangement joins TRBV6-6 to TRBJ1-3, with D unresolved. CDR1 and CDR2 from the germline V gene are MNHNY and SVGAGI (reference sequence). The CDR3 is 12 residues long. V shed 7 bases and J shed 6 bases, with 10 bases lying between them. CDR3 DNA: TGTGCCAGCACCTCCCGGGAAAACACCATATATTTT. Residues: CASTSRENTIYF.

J is TRBJ1-5 and V is TRBV29-1; TRBD1 is a possible D gene (5 bases). This CDR3 is built from 17 residues. Germline V gives CDR1 SQVTM, CDR2 ANQGSEA. V was shortened by 3 bases and J by 0 bases, with 18 bases between the two germline ends. The CDR3 DNA reads TGCAGCGTTGATCAGGTTTTATTAGGGGTTAGCAATCAGCCCCAGCATTTT. It encodes CSVDQVLLGVSNQPQHF.

The chain has TRBV11-2 and TRBJ2-1; 7 positions agree with TRBD1. This CDR3 has 15 residues. V lost 2 bases and J lost 5; bases outside the gene matches: 6. Looked up from germline, CDR1 is SGHAT and CDR2 is FQNNGV. CDR3 coding DNA: TGTGCCAGCAGCTTAAACAGGGGTGTCCACAATGAGCAGTTCTTC. This codes for CASSLNRGVHNEQFF.

The chain has TRBV7-9 and TRBJ1-2, with D possibly being TRBD1 (6 bases). The length of the CDR3 is 14 residues. Trimming removed 1 base at V and 4 bases at J, with 10 bases between. Germline assignment: CDR1 SEHNR and CDR2 FQNEAQ (reference sequence). The CDR3 region is CASSLDRQVYGYTF. For the CDR3, the DNA is TGTGCCAGCAGCTTAGATCGACAGGTCTATGGCTACACCTTC.

The chain is built from TRBV4-2 and TRBJ2-3; tentatively, D is TRBD1 (5 bases). This CDR3 has 16 amino acids. Trimming shortened V by 5 bases and J by 0 bases, and 15 bases separated the two germline ends. Germline CDR1 is LGHNA and CDR2 is YNFKEQ. In DNA form, the CDR3 reads TGTGCCAGCAGCAGAAGGGGCGTTGATAGCACAGATACGCAGTATTTT. As protein: CASSRRGVDSTDTQYF.

The chain combines TRBV7-2 with TRBJ2-7, with D perhaps matching TRBD1 (6 bases). The CDR3 contains 15 residues. The V gene's germline CDR1 is SGHTA and CDR2 FQGNSA. The V and J ends lost 1 base and 2 bases respectively, with 12 bases between them. In DNA, the CDR3 is TGTGCCAGCAGCTTAGGCAGGGGCGCAACCTACGAGCAGTACTTC. It encodes CASSLGRGATYEQYF.

The chain joins TRBV19 to TRBJ2-7; D is possibly TRBD2 (5 bases). The V gene's germline CDR1 is LNHDA and CDR2 SQIVND (reference sequence). The CDR3 covers 17 residues. Trimming removed 1 base from V and 4 bases from J, with 20 bases in between. CDR3 in DNA: TGTGCCAGTAGTATAGGTCGGGGTGTAGGACGGTCATACGAGCAGTACTTC. Translated: CASSIGRGVGRSYEQYF.

The V and J genes are TRBV5-1 and TRBJ2-3; a weak D match, TRBD2 (6 bases). V shed 4 bases and J shed 8 bases, with 20 bases lying between them. Germline-derived CDR1 and CDR2 are SGHRS and YFSETQ. This CDR3 comprises 15 residues. CDR3 sequence reads: CASSLGTEPSATQYF. The CDR3 DNA is TGCGCCAGCAGCCTAGGGACTGAACCGTCAGCTACGCAGTATTTT.

This sequence joins TRBV11-2 and TRBJ1-1; possibly TRBD1 for D (6 bases). The V end lost 4 bases, the J end lost 6 bases, and 15 bases lay between the germline ends. This CDR3 contains 14 residues. Per germline, CDR1 SGHAT and CDR2 FQNNGV. The CDR3 nucleotides are TGTGCCAGCAGCTCCCTCGGGGGGCGGGCTGAAGCTTTCTTT. It codes for CASSSLGGRAEAFF.